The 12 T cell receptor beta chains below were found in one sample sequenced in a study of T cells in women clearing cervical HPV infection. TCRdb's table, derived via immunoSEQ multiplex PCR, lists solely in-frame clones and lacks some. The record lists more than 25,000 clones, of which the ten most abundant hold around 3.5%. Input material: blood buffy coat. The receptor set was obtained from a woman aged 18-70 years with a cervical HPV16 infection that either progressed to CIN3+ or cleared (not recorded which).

The sequenced part of the CDR3 DNA is TGTGCCATAACCTCCGGGACAGGGCGTGGC. It yields the protein CAITSGTGRG. The entire CDR3 is CAITSGTGRGYTF. This rearrangement joins TRBV10-3 to TRBJ1-2; 9 nucleotides match TRBD1. The read ends 3 residues before the CDR3 terminus; that terminus is restored from the germline J gene. This CDR3 has 13 amino acids. The germline V gene has CDR1 ENHRY and CDR2 SYGVKD. Germline trimming cut 9 bases from V and 7 bases from J; bases unmatched to any gene: 9.

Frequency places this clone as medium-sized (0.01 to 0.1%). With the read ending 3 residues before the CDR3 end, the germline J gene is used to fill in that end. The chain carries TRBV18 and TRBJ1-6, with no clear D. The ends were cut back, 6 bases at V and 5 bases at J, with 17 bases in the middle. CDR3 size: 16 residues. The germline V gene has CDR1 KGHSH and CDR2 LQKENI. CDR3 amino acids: CASSPSTPRNNSPLHF. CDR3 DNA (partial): TGTGCCAGCTCCCCTTCCACCCCCAGAAATAATTCACCC.

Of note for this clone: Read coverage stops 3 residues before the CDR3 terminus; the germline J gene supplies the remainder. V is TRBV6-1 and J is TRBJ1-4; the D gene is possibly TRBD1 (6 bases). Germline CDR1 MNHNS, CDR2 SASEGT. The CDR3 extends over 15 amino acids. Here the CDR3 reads CASSGQDSYNSPLFF. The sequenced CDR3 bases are TGTGCCAGCAGTGGACAGGACTCCTATAATTCACCA.

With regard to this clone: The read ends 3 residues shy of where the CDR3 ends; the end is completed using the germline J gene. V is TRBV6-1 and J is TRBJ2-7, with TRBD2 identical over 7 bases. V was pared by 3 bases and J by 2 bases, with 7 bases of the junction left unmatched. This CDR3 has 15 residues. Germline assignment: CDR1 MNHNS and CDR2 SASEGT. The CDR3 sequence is CASSDWGGLTYEQYF. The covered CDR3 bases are TGTGCCAGCAGTGATTGGGGGGGTTTGACCTACGAG.

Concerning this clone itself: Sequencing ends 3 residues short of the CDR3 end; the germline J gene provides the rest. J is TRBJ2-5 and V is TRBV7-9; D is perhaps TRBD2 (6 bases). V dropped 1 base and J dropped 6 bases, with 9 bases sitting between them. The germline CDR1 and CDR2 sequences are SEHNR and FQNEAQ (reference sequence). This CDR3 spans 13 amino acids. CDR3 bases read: TGTGCCAGCAGCTTAGGGCTAGCGAAGACC. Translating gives CASSLGLAKT. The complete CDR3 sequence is CASSLGLAKTQYF.

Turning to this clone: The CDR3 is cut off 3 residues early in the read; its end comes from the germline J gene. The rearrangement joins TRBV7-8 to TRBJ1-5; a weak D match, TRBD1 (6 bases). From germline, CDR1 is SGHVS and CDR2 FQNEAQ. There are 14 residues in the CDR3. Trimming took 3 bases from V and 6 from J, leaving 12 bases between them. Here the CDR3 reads CASSFYAGAQPQHF. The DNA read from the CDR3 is TGTGCCAGCAGCTTTTACGCAGGGGCTCAGCCC.

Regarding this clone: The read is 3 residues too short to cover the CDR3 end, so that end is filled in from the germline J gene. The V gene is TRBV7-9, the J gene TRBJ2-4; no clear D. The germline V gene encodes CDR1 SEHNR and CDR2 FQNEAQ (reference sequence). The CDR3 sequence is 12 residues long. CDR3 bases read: TGTGCCAGCAGCTCCCCCAGTAAGGGT. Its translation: CASSSPSKG. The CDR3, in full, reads CASSSPSKGQYF.

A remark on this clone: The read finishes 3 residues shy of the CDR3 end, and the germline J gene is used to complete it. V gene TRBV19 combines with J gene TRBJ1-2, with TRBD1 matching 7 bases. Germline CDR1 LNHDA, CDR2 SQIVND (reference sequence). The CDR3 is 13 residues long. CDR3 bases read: TGTGCCAGTAGTATTCTAACAGGGGACGAC. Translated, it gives CASSILTGDD. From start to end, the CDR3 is CASSILTGDDYTF.

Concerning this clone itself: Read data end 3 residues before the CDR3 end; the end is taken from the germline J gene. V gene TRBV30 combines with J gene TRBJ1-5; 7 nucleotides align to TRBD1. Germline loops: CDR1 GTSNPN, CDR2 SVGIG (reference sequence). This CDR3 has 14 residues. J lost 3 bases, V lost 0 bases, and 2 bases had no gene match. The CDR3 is CAWSVDRANQPQHF. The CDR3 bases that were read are TGTGCCTGGAGTGTTGACAGGGCCAATCAGCCC.

Incomplete CDR3 DNA: TGTGCCAGTAGTATTGACAACTCCTACGAC. Encoded protein: CASSIDNSYD. The full CDR3 reads CASSIDNSYDYTF. The chain carries TRBV19 and TRBJ1-2; D unresolved. The read comes to an end 3 residues before the CDR3 does, leaving the germline J gene to fill in the end. The CDR3 runs 13 residues. Germline CDR1 LNHDA, CDR2 SQIVND (reference sequence).

CDR3: CAWSGGGARGGELFF. The covered CDR3 bases are TGTGCCTGGAGTGGCGGGGGGGCCCGGGGCGGGGAG. This chain joins TRBV30 and TRBJ2-2; TRBD2 agrees at 9 bases. The read ends 3 residues before the CDR3 terminus; that terminus is restored from the germline J gene. The CDR3 extends over 15 amino acids. The junction had 7 bases not matched to a gene; V was cut back by 1 base and J by 7 bases. Per the germline V gene, CDR1 is GTSNPN and CDR2 is SVGIG (reference sequence).

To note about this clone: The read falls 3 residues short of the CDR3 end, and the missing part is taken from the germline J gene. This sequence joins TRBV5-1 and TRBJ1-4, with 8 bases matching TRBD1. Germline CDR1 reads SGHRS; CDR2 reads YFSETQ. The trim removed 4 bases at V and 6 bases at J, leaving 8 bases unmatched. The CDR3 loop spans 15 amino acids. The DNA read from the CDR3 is TGCGCCAGCAGCCCAAGGACAGGGTCGTATGAAAAA. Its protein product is CASSPRTGSYEK. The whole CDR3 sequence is CASSPRTGSYEKLFF.